This TCR beta chain was observed in a study of cytomegalovirus exposure and HLA in healthy donors. Overall study results and limits: CMV serostatus alone was available as immune exposure information.

This clone has more than one count but fewer than ten. Its antigen is as yet unknown. Each of the donors was a healthy bone marrow donor. PCR involved 60 Vbeta and 13 Jbeta primers. Profiling relied on immunoSEQ multiplex PCR, and the TCRdb table lists in-frame clones only, not all of them. The sample lists fewer than 95,000 clones, 73% seen once, with about 16% in the top ten. The sample consisted of PBMCs. The receptor comes from a woman aged 40-49 years in good health and CMV-seropositive.

The CDR3 DNA is TGTGCCAGCAGTGCCTCGACAGGGGGCAATCAGCCCCAGCATTTT. It yields the protein CASSASTGGNQPQHF. This rearrangement joins TRBV27 to TRBJ1-5; TRBD1 matches 8 bases. This CDR3 is built from 15 residues. V was pared by 5 bases and J by 2 bases, with 5 bases of the junction left unmatched. Per germline, CDR1 MNHEY and CDR2 SMNVEV (reference sequence).